This TCR beta chain stems from a study of T-cell memory formation after mild COVID-19. The CDR3 covers 16 residues. Germline CDR1 reads SGHTA; CDR2 reads FQGNSA. Trimming cost V 5 bases and J 2 bases; bases outside gene matches: 9. Constant-segment primers served in 5'RACE that generated TCR alpha and TCR beta cDNA libraries bearing sample barcodes and UMIs. TCRdb re-called the 5' RACE reads through MiXCR, storing one row per CDR3 protein. This table has 190,000 or so distinct CDR3 sequences, around 21% appearing once. The V call is TRBV7-2, the J call TRBJ2-3; 8 nucleotides line up with TRBD1. Sequences were obtained from PBMCs or a T cell subset sorted from them (not recorded which). The TCR comes from an adult woman who had mild COVID-19 (a few samples of this study predate the infection). Cell type and time point are not known. As DNA, the CDR3 is TGTGCCAGCAGCGGTCGACAGGGGACCCCCACAGATACGCAGTATTTT. Translation: CASSGRQGTPTDTQYF.